The 30 T cell receptor beta chains below come from one sample, sequenced in a study of monozygotic twins with inflammatory bowel disease. After re-calling the 5' RACE reads, TCRdb lists one entry per CDR3 protein, DNA absent. The record lists about 300,000 distinct CDR3 sequences, of which the ten most abundant hold 5.5% to 6.5%. The sequenced material came from blood. All receptors derive from a human donor with ulcerative colitis or Crohn's disease, or a healthy co-twin of an affected twin (not recorded which).

This chain uses TRBV2 with TRBJ2-3; TCRdb's D call of TRBD1 is untestable without DNA. Per the germline V gene, CDR1 is SNHLY and CDR2 is FYNNEI. The length of the CDR3 is 13 residues. This chain's CDR3 is CASGRGSTDTQYF.

The chain couples TRBV5-5 to TRBJ2-1. The CDR3 contains 13 residues. Germline V CDR1 and CDR2: SGHKS, YYEKEE (reference sequence). The CDR3 here is CASSLVMGWEQFF.

This CDR3 is CSARSGPGETQYF. This sequence joins TRBV29-1 and TRBJ2-5; TCRdb names TRBD1, which stays unverified in the absence of DNA. The CDR3 consists of 13 residues. The germline V gene encodes CDR1 SQVTM and CDR2 ANQGSEA.

J is TRBJ2-7 and V is TRBV13; TCRdb gives TRBD2 as the D gene, but with no DNA this cannot be confirmed. CDR1 and CDR2 from the germline V gene are PRHDT and FYEKMQ (reference sequence). CDR3 size: 16 residues. The CDR3 sequence is CASSLGEASAAYEQYF. Complete variable domain (other parts from reference TRBV13 and TRBJ2-7): AAGVIQSPRHLIKEKRETATLKCYPIPRHDTVYWYQQGPGQDPQFLISFYEKMQSDKGSIPDRFSAQQFSDYHSELNMSSLELGDSALYFCASSLGEASAAYEQYFGPGTRLTVT.

The rearrangement joins TRBV6-1 to TRBJ2-7; there is no DNA to check the TCRdb D call of TRBD2. CDR1 MNHNS and CDR2 SASEGT come from the germline V gene. This CDR3 is 14 amino acids long. CDR3: CASSMEGSSYEQYF.

The chain is built from TRBV3-1 and TRBJ1-3. CDR3 size: 15 residues. The germline gives CDR1 LGHDT, CDR2 YNNKEL (reference sequence). The chain's CDR3 is CASSQEASSGNTIYF.

This chain uses TRBV5-1 with TRBJ2-7; TCRdb proposes TRBD1, but this gene call is untestable without DNA. The CDR3 covers 17 residues. Germline CDR1 reads SGHRS; CDR2 reads YFSETQ. This CDR3 is CASSRNRGQGSSYEQYF.

The chain's CDR3 is CASSLEGTDTGELFF. The rearrangement links TRBV5-1 to TRBJ2-2; the D call of TRBD1 rests on TCRdb alone, since no DNA is present to check it. This CDR3 region has 15 residues. CDR1 is SGHRS, CDR2 YFSETQ, per germline.

The rearrangement links TRBV20-1 to TRBJ1-1. This CDR3 has 12 residues. Germline CDR1 reads DFQATT; CDR2 reads SNEGSKA (reference sequence). The CDR3 region is CSASREGMKAFF.

CDR3 sequence: CASRTQFGEQFF. The J gene is TRBJ2-1, the V gene TRBV7-2. CDR3 length: 12 residues. CDR1 SGHTA and CDR2 FQGNSA come from the germline V gene. The full variable domain, its missing parts supplied by reference TRBV7-2 and TRBJ2-1, is GAGVSQSPSNKVTEKGKDVELRCDPISGHTALYWYRQSLGQGLEFLIYFQGNSAPDKSGLPSDRFSAERTGGSVSTLTIQRTQQEDSAVYLCASRTQFGEQFFGPGTRLTVL.

The chain has TRBV27 and TRBJ2-7; checking the TCRdb D call of TRBD2 is not possible without DNA. The CDR3 spans 16 residues. Germline V gene data show CDR1 as MNHEY and CDR2 as SMNVEV (reference sequence). This CDR3 is CASSLPSGLAPNEQYF.

The chain recombines TRBV7-3 with TRBJ1-1. Germline CDR1 SGHTA, CDR2 FQGTGA. CDR3 length: 14 amino acids. CDR3 sequence: CASSWRGGNTEAFF.

The gene calls are TRBV3-1 and TRBJ1-1. Germline V lookup: CDR1 LGHDT, CDR2 YNNKEL (reference sequence). The CDR3 spans 14 residues. The CDR3 loop reads CASTTKGVGSEAFF.

V and J are TRBV6-2 or TRBV6-3 and TRBJ1-5; the TCRdb D gene call, TRBD1, has no DNA to confirm it. Germline values: CDR1 MNHEY, CDR2 SVGEGT. The CDR3 consists of 18 residues. CDR3 loop: CASSYPPTGTGGRLAQHF.

The rearrangement links TRBV7-2 to TRBJ1-1; TCRdb returns TRBD1, unconfirmable since there is no DNA. Looked up from germline, CDR1 is SGHTA and CDR2 is FQGNSA. There are 15 residues in the CDR3. The CDR3 loop is CASSLAGGGGTEAFF. Based on the CDR3 plus reference TRBV7-2 and TRBJ1-1, the full variable domain is GAGVSQSPSNKVTEKGKDVELRCDPISGHTALYWYRQSLGQGLEFLIYFQGNSAPDKSGLPSDRFSAERTGGSVSTLTIQRTQQEDSAVYLCASSLAGGGGTEAFFGQGTRLTVV.

This rearrangement joins TRBV20-1 to TRBJ1-5. Germline-derived CDR1 and CDR2 are DFQATT and SNEGSKA (reference sequence). This CDR3 comprises 14 residues. This chain's CDR3 is CSASSAGPNQPQHF.

The chain couples TRBV5-4 to TRBJ2-6. The CDR3 is 14 residues long. The germline V gene encodes CDR1 SGHNT and CDR2 YYREEE (reference sequence). The CDR3 protein is CASRGSSGANVLTF.

V usage is TRBV12-3 or TRBV12-4 and J usage is TRBJ1-1. There are 15 residues in the CDR3. CDR3 sequence reads: CASSLTQTINTEAFF.

The chain recombines TRBV12-3 or TRBV12-4 with TRBJ1-2; TCRdb's D gene call, TRBD1, goes unchecked for lack of DNA. The CDR3 runs 13 residues. CDR3 region: CASSPGQMVVDTF.

The genes are TRBV7-2 and TRBJ1-5; TCRdb selects TRBD1, and the lack of DNA leaves this call unchecked. The CDR3 consists of 17 residues. Germline loops: CDR1 SGHTA, CDR2 FQGNSA. CDR3 protein: CASSSHRGRGLQEPQHF.

The V and J genes are TRBV7-9 and TRBJ1-1; TCRdb's D call of TRBD1 is untestable without DNA. Looked up from germline, CDR1 is SEHNR and CDR2 is FQNEAQ (reference sequence). The CDR3 is 14 amino acids. CDR3 residues: CASSPGQFASEAFF. The variable domain in full, with the rest retrieved from reference TRBV7-9 and TRBJ1-1, is DTGVSQNPRHKITKRGQNVTFRCDPISEHNRLYWYRQTLGQGPEFLTYFQNEAQLEKSRLLSDRFSAERPKGSFSTLEIQRTEQGDSAMYLCASSPGQFASEAFFGQGTRLTVV.

This chain uses TRBV27 with TRBJ2-7. CDR1 MNHEY and CDR2 SMNVEV come from the germline V gene (reference sequence). The CDR3 has 13 residues. The CDR3: CASSFRSRFEQYF.

The CDR3 region is CASSQDRGSEQYF. The rearrangement uses TRBV18 and TRBJ2-7; TCRdb names TRBD1, which stays unverified in the absence of DNA. The CDR3 runs to 13 residues. Germline CDR1 is KGHSH and CDR2 is LQKENI. The full variable domain, rest sourced from reference TRBV18 and TRBJ2-7, is NAGVMQNPRHLVRRRGQEARLRCSPMKGHSHVYWYRQLPEEGLKFMVYLQKENIIDESGMPKERFSAEFPKEGPSILRIQQVVRGDSAAYFCASSQDRGSEQYFGPGTRLTVT.

The chain carries TRBV7-2 and TRBJ2-1; the D call from TCRdb, TRBD1, cannot be confirmed without DNA. The CDR3 is 15 residues long. The germline V gene has CDR1 SGHTA and CDR2 FQGNSA. The CDR3 here is CASSVQGALYNEQFF.

This chain links TRBV12-3 or TRBV12-4 with TRBJ1-3; TCRdb indicates TRBD1, and absent DNA this call remains unverified. The CDR3 is made up of 17 amino acids. CDR3 protein: CASSLGLPGTGTNTLYF.

This sequence joins TRBV7-9 and TRBJ1-5; TCRdb names TRBD1, which stays unverified in the absence of DNA. Germline V gives CDR1 SEHNR, CDR2 FQNEAQ (reference sequence). CDR3 length: 14 amino acids. CDR3 loop: CASRKAGGNQPQHF. Looking up the rest from reference TRBV7-9 and TRBJ1-5 gives the full variable domain: DTGVSQNPRHKITKRGQNVTFRCDPISEHNRLYWYRQTLGQGPEFLTYFQNEAQLEKSRLLSDRFSAERPKGSFSTLEIQRTEQGDSAMYLCASRKAGGNQPQHFGDGTRLSIL.

The chain employs TRBV7-2 and TRBJ2-5; TCRdb returns TRBD2, unconfirmable since there is no DNA. Germline V gives CDR1 SGHTA, CDR2 FQGNSA. CDR3 length equals 14 residues. CDR3 in amino acids: CASSAIAGGETQYF.

This sequence joins TRBV7-2 and TRBJ2-5. This CDR3 spans 14 amino acids. Germline V gives CDR1 SGHTA, CDR2 FQGNSA. The CDR3 reads CASSFFSQEETQYF.

The rearrangement links TRBV5-6 to TRBJ2-7. The CDR3 loop spans 16 amino acids. Germline V gene sequence: CDR1 SGHDT, CDR2 YYEEEE. The CDR3 spells CASSLVSPGRTKEQYF.

The chain couples TRBV4-2 to TRBJ2-3; TCRdb returns TRBD2, unconfirmable since there is no DNA. CDR1 is LGHNA, CDR2 YNFKEQ, per germline. The CDR3 has 19 amino acids. CDR3 amino acids: CASSQELAGAWGSTDTQYF.